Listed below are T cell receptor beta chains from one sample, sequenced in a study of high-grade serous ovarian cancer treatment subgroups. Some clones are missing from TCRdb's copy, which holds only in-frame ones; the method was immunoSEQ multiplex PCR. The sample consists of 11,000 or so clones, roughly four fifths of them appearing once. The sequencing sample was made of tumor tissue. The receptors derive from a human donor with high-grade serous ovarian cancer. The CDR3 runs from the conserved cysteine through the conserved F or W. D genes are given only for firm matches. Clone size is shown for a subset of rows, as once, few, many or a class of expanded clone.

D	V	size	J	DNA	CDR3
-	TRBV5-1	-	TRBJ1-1	TGCGCCAGCAGCACTGGGGAATGGGGCACTGAAGCTTTCTTT	CASSTGEWGTEAFF
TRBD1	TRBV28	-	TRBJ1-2	TGTGCCAGCAGTTTATACGGGTGGACAGGGGCAACAGAAGGCTACACCTTC	CASSLYGWTGATEGYTF
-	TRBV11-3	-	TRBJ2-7	TGTGCCAGCAGCTTAGATCATGGGGTTTCCTACGAGCAGTACTTC	CASSLDHGVSYEQYF
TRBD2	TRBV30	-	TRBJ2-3	TGTGCCCGTGGGACTAGCGGTACCACAGATACGCAGTATTTT	CARGTSGTTDTQYF
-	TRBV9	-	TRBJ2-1	TGTGCCAGCAGCCCTACGAGGTCCCTCGCCCACAATGAGCAGTTCTTC	CASSPTRSLAHNEQFF
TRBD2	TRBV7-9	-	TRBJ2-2	TGTGCCAGCAGCTTGATGCCCGGGGGGGGTGATGCCGGGGAGCTGTTTTTT	CASSLMPGGGDAGELFF
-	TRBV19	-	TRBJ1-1	TGTGCCAGTAGTATCGCGGGATGGACTGAAGCTTTCTTT	CASSIAGWTEAFF
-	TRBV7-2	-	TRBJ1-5	TGTGCCAGCAGCTTATGGGTTGTGAATCAGCCCCAGCATTTT	CASSLWVVNQPQHF
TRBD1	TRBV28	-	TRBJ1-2	TGTGCCAGCAGTTTAAGGGCGGGACAGCCAACCTCGCAGGATGGCTACACCTTC	CASSLRAGQPTSQDGYTF
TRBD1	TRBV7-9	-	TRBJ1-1	TGTGCCAGCAGCTTACCAGGGGGCGCGGATAGGAACACTGAAGCTTTCTTT	CASSLPGGADRNTEAFF
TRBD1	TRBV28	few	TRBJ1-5	TGTGCCAGCAGTCCTCAGGGGGGGGCGTTTCAGCCCCAGCATTTT	CASSPQGGAFQPQHF
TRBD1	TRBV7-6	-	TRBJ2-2	TGTGCCAGCAGCCACAGGGGGCCGGGCACCGGGGAGCTGTTTTTT	CASSHRGPGTGELFF
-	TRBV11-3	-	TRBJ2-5	TGTGCCAGCAGCCCCGGTCGGGGGACGGAGACCCAGTACTTC	CASSPGRGTETQYF
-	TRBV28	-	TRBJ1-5	TGTGCCAGCAGTTTATCGAAGTTCAGGGATAGCAATCAGCCCCAGCATTTT	CASSLSKFRDSNQPQHF
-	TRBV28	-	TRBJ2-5	TGTGCCAGCAGTTTAGGGGAGACCCAGTACTTC	CASSLGETQYF
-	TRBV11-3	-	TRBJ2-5	TGTGCCAGCAGCAAAACGGGGGAGACCCAGTACTTC	CASSKTGETQYF
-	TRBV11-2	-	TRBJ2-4	TGTGCCATACGGGGACTAGCCAAAAACATTCAGTACTTC	CAIRGLAKNIQYF
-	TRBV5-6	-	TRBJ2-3	TGTGCCAGTAGCTTGGTGCTATGGCGGGGAAACACAGATACGCAGTATTTT	CASSLVLWRGNTDTQYF
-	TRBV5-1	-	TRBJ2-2	TGCGCCAGCAGTGGCCAGGGGCGATTTCTTTTGGACACCGGGGAGCTGTTTTTT	CASSGQGRFLLDTGELFF
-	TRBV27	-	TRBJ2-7	TGTGCCAGCAGAGAGCGGTACGAGCAGTACTTC	CASRERYEQYF
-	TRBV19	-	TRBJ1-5	TGTGCCAGTAGTACACGCCTCCAACTTACAGGGAGCAATCAGCCCCAGCATTTT	CASSTRLQLTGSNQPQHF
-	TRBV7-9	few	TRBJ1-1	TGTGCCAGCAGCTTAGAGATGAACACTGAAGCTTTCTTT	CASSLEMNTEAFF
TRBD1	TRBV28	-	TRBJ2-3	TGTGCCAGCAGTTCAACTCCGCCACACAGGGGCCCAACCCTAGATACGCAGTATTTT	CASSSTPPHRGPTLDTQYF
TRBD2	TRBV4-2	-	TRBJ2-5	TGTGCCAGCAGCCAACTTCTAGCGGGAGGTGGGGAGACCCAGTACTTC	CASSQLLAGGGETQYF
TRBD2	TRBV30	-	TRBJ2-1	TGTGCCTGGAGCCCCGGACTAGCGGGCTCCTACAATGAGCAGTTCTTC	CAWSPGLAGSYNEQFF